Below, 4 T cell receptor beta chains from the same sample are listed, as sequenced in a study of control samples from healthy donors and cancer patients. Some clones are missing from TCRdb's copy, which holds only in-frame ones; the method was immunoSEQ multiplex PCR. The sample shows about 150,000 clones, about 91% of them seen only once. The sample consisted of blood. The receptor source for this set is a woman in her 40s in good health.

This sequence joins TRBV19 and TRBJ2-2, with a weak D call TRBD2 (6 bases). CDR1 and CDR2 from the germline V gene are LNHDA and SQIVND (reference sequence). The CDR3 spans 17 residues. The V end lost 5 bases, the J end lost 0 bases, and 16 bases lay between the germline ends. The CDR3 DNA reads TGTGCCAGTAGTCCGAACCCCGGGAGTACGAACACCGGGGAGCTGTTTTTT. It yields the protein CASSPNPGSTNTGELFF.

The CDR3 DNA sequence: TGTGCCAGCGGAAATACTGACAGGGGAGGTGGCTACACCTTC. Protein sequence: CASGNTDRGGGYTF. The chain joins TRBV2 to TRBJ1-2, with 8 bases lining up with TRBD1. The CDR3 length is 14 residues. The V and J ends lost 8 bases and 7 bases, in that order; junction bases with no gene match: 12. The germline V gene has CDR1 SNHLY and CDR2 FYNNEI.

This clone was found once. In DNA, the CDR3 is TGTGCCACCAGCAGAGGAGGCTACAATGAGCAGTTCTTC. It translates to CATSRGGYNEQFF. The V call is TRBV15, the J call TRBJ2-1; D unclear. Germline assignment: CDR1 LNHNV and CDR2 YYDKDF (reference sequence). The length of the CDR3 is 13 residues. V lost 1 base and J lost 3, with 4 bases in between.

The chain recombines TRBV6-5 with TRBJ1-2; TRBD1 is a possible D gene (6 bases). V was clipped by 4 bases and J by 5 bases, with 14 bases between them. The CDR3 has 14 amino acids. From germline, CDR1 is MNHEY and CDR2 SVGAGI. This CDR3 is CASSLAGAQYGYTF. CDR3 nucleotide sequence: TGTGCCAGCAGTTTAGCAGGGGCTCAGTATGGCTACACCTTC.